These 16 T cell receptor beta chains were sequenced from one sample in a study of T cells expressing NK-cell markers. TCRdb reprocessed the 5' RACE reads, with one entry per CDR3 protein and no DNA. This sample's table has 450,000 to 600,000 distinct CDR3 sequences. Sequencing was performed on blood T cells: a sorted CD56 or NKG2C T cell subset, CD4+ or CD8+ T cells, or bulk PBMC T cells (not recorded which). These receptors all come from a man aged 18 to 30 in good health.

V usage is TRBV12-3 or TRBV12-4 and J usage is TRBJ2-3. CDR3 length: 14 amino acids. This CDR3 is CASRLAAKGDTQYF.

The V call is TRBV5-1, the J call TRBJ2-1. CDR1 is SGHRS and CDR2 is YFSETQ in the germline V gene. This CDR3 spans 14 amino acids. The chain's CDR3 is CASSLAIVGSIQFF. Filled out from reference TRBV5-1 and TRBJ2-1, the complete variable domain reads KAGVTQTPRYLIKTRGQQVTLSCSPISGHRSVSWYQQTPGQGLQFLFEYFSETQRNKGNFPGRFSGRQFSNSRSEMNVSTLELGDSALYLCASSLAIVGSIQFFGPGTRLTVL.

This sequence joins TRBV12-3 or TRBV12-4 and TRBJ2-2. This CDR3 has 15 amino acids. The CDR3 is CASSRLGANTGELFF.

Here the CDR3 reads CASSFTGENIQYF. The rearrangement links TRBV5-1 to TRBJ2-4; TCRdb's D call of TRBD1 is untestable without DNA. CDR1 is SGHRS, CDR2 YFSETQ, per germline. The CDR3 covers 13 residues.

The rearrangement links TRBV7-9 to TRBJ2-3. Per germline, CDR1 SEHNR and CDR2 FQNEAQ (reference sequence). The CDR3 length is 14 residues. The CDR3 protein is CASSGVLYTDTQYF.

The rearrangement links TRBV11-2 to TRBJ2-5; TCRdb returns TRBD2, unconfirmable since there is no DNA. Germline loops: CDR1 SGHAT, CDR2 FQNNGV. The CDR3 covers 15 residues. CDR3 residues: CASSPRGGTAETQYF.

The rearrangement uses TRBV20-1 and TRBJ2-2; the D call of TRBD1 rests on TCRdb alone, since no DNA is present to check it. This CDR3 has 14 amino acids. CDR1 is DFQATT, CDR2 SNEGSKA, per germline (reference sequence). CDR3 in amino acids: CSARVTGRTGDLFF.

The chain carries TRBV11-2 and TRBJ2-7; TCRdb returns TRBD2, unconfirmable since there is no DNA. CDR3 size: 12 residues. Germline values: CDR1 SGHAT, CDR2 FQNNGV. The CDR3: CASSFTPLEQYF.

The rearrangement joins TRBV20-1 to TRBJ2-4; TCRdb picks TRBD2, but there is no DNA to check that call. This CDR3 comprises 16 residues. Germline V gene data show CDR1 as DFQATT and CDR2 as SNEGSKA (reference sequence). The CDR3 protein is CSASSDLAGGSDIQYF.

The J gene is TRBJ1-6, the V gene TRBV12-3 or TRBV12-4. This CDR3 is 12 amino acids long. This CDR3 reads CASSVLVGPLHF.

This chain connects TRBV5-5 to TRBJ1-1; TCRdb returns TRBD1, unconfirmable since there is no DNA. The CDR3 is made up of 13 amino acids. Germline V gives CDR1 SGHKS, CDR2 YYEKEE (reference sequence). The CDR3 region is CASSQTRENEAFF.

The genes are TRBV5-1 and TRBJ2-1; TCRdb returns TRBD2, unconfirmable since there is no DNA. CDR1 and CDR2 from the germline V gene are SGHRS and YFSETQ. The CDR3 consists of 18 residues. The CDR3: CASSLSLPGLAGAGEQFF.

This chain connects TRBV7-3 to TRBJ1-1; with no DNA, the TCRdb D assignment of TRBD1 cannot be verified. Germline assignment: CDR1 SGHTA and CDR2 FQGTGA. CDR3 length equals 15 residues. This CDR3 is CASSPGTGRVTEAFF.

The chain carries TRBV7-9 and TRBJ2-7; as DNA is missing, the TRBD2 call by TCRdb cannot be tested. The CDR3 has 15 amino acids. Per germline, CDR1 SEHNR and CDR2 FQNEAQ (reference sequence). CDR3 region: CASSSGGSGTYEQYF. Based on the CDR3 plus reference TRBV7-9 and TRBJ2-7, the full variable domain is DTGVSQNPRHKITKRGQNVTFRCDPISEHNRLYWYRQTLGQGPEFLTYFQNEAQLEKSRLLSDRFSAERPKGSFSTLEIQRTEQGDSAMYLCASSSGGSGTYEQYFGPGTRLTVT.

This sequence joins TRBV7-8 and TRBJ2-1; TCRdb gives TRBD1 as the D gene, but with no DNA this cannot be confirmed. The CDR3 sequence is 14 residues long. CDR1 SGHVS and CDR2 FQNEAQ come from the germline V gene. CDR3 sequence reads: CASSLVGRGNEQFF.

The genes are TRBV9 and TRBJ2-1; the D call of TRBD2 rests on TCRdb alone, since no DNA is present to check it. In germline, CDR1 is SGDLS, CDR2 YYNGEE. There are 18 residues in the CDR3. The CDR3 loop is CASSVGILGLAGDREQFF.